Below are 9 T cell receptor beta chains sequenced from a single sample in a study of vaccination effects on CD4 cells after COVID-19 (dated by TCRdb to 2022 to 2024). Libraries were prepared through the immunoSEQ multiplex PCR assay. This immuneACCESS table, as held by TCRdb, lists in-frame sequences with V and J called but not all clones. Of the missing ones, under half trace to an unresolved V gene in checked studies; the others have no known cause. A total of about 59,000 clones appear in this sample, about 78% of them only once. The leading ten clones occupy 1.5% to 2.5% of the sample. In the ViraFEST assay, PBMC were stimulated with viral peptide pools, and TCR sequencing was then used to find antigen-specific CD4+ T cell clonotypes based on their expansion. After about 9 days of culture, CD4+ T cells were isolated with the EasySep CD4+ T cell isolation kit. Each participant got two doses of an mRNA SARS-CoV-2 vaccine, either BNT162b2 or mRNA-1273.

No antigen has been identified for these receptors. The sequencing here drew on CD4+ T cells from PBMCs cultured with HCoV-OC43 spike peptides, taken after COVID-19 vaccination. The cell subset or site label corresponds to: HCoV-OC43 spike overlapping peptide pool stimulation. The receptors here all came from a human donor who received a COVID-19 vaccine.

The chain joins TRBV4-1 to TRBJ1-6, with TRBD1 matching 8 bases. The J segment lost 10 bases and the V segment lost 2 bases, leaving 10 bases of the junction unmatched. Germline V CDR1 and CDR2: MGHRA, YSYEKL. The length of the CDR3 is 16 residues. The CDR3 spells CASSQTTGTGQSPLHF. CDR3 bases: TGCGCCAGCAGCCAAACAACGGGGACAGGACAATCACCCCTCCACTTT.

A note on this clone: The sample contains more than one DNA sequence encoding this CDR3. This chain joins TRBV30 and TRBJ1-5; 8 bases map to TRBD1. V lost 0 bases, J lost 5 bases, and 0 bases stayed unmatched. Germline-derived CDR1 and CDR2 are GTSNPN and SVGIG (reference sequence). The CDR3 sequence is 13 residues long. This chain's CDR3 is CAWSVQGDQPQHF. CDR3 DNA sequence: TGTGCCTGGAGTGTACAGGGGGATCAGCCCCAGCATTTT.

This clone was counted once. The rearrangement uses TRBV6-5 and TRBJ2-5; D perhaps matches TRBD2 (6 bases). The CDR3 is made up of 14 amino acids. Looked up from germline, CDR1 is MNHEY and CDR2 is SVGAGI. V was cut by 6 bases and J by 5 bases, with 16 bases left in between. CDR3 residues: CASRGGGGAETQYF. Written as DNA, the CDR3 is TGTGCCAGCAGGGGGGGTGGCGGGGCGGAGACCCAGTACTTC.

V is TRBV19 and J is TRBJ1-4; unclear D gene. CDR1 and CDR2 from the germline V gene are LNHDA and SQIVND (reference sequence). CDR3 length: 13 residues. V lost 6 bases to trimming and J lost 7 bases, with 12 bases between them. The CDR3 region is CASSAPGVEKLFF. In nucleotides, the CDR3 is TGTGCCAGTAGCGCCCCAGGAGTTGAAAAACTGTTTTTT.

This chain connects TRBV7-2 to TRBJ1-1; a possible D gene is TRBD1 (5 bases). V was cut by 1 base and J by 1 base, with 10 bases left in between. Per germline, CDR1 SGHTA and CDR2 FQGNSA. The CDR3 extends over 15 amino acids. For the CDR3, the DNA is TGTGCCAGCAGCTTAGGGGGCGCCGGGAACACTGAAGCTTTCTTT. As protein: CASSLGGAGNTEAFF.

The genes are TRBV19 and TRBJ1-2; 8 bases line up with TRBD1. Losses at the gene ends were 3 bases for V and 5 bases for J; bases not matched to a gene: 11. The CDR3 contains 16 residues. Germline V lookup: CDR1 LNHDA, CDR2 SQIVND (reference sequence). This CDR3 reads CASSMVLYRGSYGYTF. CDR3 DNA: TGTGCCAGTAGTATGGTCCTTTACAGGGGGTCATATGGCTACACCTTC.

The gene calls are TRBV19 and TRBJ1-5, with 10 bases identical to TRBD1. Unmatched junction bases numbered 7, after V lost 6 bases and J lost 5 bases. Germline assignment: CDR1 LNHDA and CDR2 SQIVND (reference sequence). This CDR3 is 15 amino acids long. CDR3 sequence reads: CASSGGQGIYQPQHF. CDR3 in DNA: TGTGCCAGTAGCGGGGGACAGGGGATATATCAGCCCCAGCATTTT.

The chain links TRBV28 to TRBJ1-5, with a weak D call TRBD1 (5 bases). Germline CDR1 MDHEN, CDR2 SYDVKM. The germline V and J ends were trimmed by 7 bases and 4 bases, with 20 bases remaining between them. The CDR3 totals 16 residues. The CDR3 reads CASTEIGSGWNQPQHF. Here the CDR3 DNA reads TGTGCCAGCACTGAAATCGGGTCAGGGTGGAATCAGCCCCAGCATTTT.

V and J are TRBV7-2 and TRBJ2-7; 11 bases line up with TRBD2. The V gene's germline CDR1 is SGHTA and CDR2 FQGNSA. The CDR3 is 15 amino acids. V gave up 3 bases and J gave up 2 bases; unmatched junction bases: 3. For the CDR3, the DNA is TGTGCCAGCAGCTTTCTAGCGGGGGGCCCCTACGAGCAGTACGTC. Protein sequence: CASSFLAGGPYEQYV.